This T cell receptor (beta chain) is from a study of molecular identifiers for immune sequencing clone quantification. Overall study context: Four of five splits of RNA from approximately 20,000 or 100,000 naive CD8 cells were sequenced in replicates.

As regards this clonotype: A read error is possible here, since a much larger clone lies one base away.

TCRdb reprocessed the PCR reads with MiXCR, giving one entry per CDR3 protein. The sample includes approximately 500,000 distinct CDR3 sequences, around a fifth of them seen just once. There are 14 residues in the CDR3. Sequencing was done on a sample of naive CD8+ T cells from blood, with Jurkat cell RNA spiked in. Subset of the sample: FACS-sorted CD8+CD4-CCR7+CD45RA+ naive T cells. This rearrangement joins TRBV12-2 to TRBJ2-3; TRBD2 reflects the table's D call only, with no check against the DNA. TRBV12-2 is a documented pseudogene. The sequence derives from a human donor in good health. Some libraries in this study had Jurkat cell RNA spiked in. CDR3: CASRQREGTDTLYF. In DNA, the CDR3 is TGTGCAAGTCGCCAGCGGGAGGGTACAGATACGCTGTATTTT.